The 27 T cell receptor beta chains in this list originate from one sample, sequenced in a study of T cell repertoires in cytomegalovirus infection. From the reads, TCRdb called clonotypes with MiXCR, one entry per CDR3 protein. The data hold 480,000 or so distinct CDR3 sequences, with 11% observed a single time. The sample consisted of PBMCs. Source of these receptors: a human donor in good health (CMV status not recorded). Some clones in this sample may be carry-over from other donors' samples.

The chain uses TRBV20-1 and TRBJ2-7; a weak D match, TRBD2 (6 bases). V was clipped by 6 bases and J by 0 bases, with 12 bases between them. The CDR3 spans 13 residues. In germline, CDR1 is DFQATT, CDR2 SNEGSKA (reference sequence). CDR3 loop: CSAPNSGSYEQYF. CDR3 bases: TGCAGTGCCCCGAATAGCGGCTCCTACGAGCAGTACTTC.

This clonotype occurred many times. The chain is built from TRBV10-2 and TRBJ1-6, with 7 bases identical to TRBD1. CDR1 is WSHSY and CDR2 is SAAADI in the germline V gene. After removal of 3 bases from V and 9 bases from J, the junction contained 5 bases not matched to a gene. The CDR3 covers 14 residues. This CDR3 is CASSELQGSSPLHF. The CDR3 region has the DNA TGCGCCAGCAGTGAACTACAGGGGAGTTCACCCCTCCACTTT.

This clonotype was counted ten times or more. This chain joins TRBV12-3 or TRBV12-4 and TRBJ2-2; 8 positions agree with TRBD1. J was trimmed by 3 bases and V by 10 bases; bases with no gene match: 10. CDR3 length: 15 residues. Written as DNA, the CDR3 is TGTGCCACCCGTGGGGGGACAGGATACACCGGGGAGCTGTTTTTT. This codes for CATRGGTGYTGELFF.

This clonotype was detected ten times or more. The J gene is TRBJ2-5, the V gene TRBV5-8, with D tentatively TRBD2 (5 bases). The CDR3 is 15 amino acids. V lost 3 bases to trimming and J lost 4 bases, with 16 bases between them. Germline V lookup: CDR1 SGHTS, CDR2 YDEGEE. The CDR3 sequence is CASSYPGPSGETQYF. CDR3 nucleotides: TGTGCCAGCAGCTATCCTGGCCCAAGCGGAGAGACCCAGTACTTC.

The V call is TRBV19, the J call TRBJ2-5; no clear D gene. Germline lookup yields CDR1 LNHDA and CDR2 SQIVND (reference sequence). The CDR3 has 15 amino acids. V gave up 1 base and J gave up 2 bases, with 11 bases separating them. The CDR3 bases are TGTGCCAGTAGTATAGGGAAGCGTGAGCAAGAGACCCAGTACTTC. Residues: CASSIGKREQETQYF.

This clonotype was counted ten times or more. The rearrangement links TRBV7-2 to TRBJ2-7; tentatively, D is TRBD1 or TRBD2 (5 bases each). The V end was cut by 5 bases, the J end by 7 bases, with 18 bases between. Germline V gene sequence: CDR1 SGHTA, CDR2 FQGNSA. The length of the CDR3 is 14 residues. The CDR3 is CASSPTGPIREQYF. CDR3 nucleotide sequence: TGTGCCAGCAGCCCGACGGGACCCATAAGAGAGCAGTACTTC. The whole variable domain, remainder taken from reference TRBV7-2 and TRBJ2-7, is GAGVSQSPSNKVTEKGKDVELRCDPISGHTALYWYRQSLGQGLEFLIYFQGNSAPDKSGLPSDRFSAERTGGSVSTLTIQRTQQEDSAVYLCASSPTGPIREQYFGPGTRLTVT.

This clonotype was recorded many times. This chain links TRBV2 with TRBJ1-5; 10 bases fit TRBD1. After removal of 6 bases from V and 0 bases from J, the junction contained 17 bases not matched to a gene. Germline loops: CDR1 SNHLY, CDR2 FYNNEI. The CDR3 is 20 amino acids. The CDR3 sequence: CASRRYPRDRGLYSNQPQHF. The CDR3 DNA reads TGTGCCAGCAGACGCTACCCCCGGGACAGGGGATTGTATAGCAATCAGCCCCAGCATTTT.

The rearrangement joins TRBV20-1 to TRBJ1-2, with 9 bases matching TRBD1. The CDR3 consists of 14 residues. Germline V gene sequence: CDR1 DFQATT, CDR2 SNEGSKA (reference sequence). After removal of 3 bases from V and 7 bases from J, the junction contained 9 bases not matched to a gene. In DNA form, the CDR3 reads TGCAGTGCTAGGGTCGACAGGGGGAAGTTTGGCTACACCTTC. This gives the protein CSARVDRGKFGYTF.

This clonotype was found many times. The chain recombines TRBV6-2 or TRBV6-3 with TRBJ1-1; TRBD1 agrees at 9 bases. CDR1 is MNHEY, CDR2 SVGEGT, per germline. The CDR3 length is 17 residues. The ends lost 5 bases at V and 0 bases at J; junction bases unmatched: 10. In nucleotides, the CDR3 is TGTGCCAGCAGTCACGTCCCGGGACAGGGAGTGAACACTGAAGCTTTCTTT. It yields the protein CASSHVPGQGVNTEAFF.

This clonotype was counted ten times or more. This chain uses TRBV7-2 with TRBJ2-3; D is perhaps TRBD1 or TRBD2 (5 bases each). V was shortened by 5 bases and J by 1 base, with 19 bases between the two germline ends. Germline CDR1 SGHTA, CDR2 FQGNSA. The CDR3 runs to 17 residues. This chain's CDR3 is CASSPGGFRGGTDTQYF. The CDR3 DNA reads TGTGCCAGCAGCCCTGGGGGTTTCCGAGGGGGCACAGATACGCAGTATTTT.

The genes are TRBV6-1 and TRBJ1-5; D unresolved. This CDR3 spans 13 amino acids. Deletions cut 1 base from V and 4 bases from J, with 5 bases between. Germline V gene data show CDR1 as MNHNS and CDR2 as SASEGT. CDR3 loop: CASSEDKNQPQHF. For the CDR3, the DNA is TGTGCCAGCAGTGAAGACAAGAATCAGCCCCAGCATTTT.

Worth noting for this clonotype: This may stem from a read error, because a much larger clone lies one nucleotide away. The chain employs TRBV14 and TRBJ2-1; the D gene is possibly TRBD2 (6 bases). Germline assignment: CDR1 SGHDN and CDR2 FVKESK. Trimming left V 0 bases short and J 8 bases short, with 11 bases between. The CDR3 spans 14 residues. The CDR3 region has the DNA TGTGCCAGCAGCCAAGATACTAGCTCGGATGAGCAGTTCTTC. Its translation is CASSQDTSSDEQFF.

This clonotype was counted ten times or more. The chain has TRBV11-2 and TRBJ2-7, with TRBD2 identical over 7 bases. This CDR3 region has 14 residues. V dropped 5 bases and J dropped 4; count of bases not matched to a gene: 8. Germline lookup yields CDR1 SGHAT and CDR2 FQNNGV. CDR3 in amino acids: CASSRDVGGYEQYF. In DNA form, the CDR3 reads TGTGCCAGCAGCCGGGACGTCGGGGGGTACGAGCAGTACTTC.

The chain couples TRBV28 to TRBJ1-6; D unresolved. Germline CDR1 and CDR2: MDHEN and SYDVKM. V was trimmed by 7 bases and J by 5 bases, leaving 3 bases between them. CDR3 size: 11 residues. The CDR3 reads CASTNNSPLHF. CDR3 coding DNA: TGTGCCAGCACAAATAATTCACCCCTCCACTTT. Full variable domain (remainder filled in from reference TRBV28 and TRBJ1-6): DVKVTQSSRYLVKRTGEKVFLECVQDMDHENMFWYRQDPGLGLRLIYFSYDVKMKEKGDIPEGYSVSREKKERFSLILESASTNQTSMYLCASTNNSPLHFGNGTRLTVT.

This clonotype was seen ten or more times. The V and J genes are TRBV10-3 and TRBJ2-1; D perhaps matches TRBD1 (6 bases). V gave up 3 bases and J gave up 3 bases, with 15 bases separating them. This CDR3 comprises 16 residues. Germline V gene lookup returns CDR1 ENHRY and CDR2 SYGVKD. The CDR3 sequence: CAISEWQGLNYNEQFF. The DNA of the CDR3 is TGTGCCATCAGTGAATGGCAGGGGCTCAACTACAATGAGCAGTTCTTC.

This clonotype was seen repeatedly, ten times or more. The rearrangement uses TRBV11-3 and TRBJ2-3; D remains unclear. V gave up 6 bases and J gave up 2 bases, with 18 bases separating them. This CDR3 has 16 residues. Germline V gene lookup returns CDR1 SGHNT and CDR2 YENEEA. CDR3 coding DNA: TGTGCCAGCAGTTTGTCAATTGGCCTTGACACAGATACGCAGTATTTT. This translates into CASSLSIGLDTDTQYF. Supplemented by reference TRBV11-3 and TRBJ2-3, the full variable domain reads EAGVVQSPRYKIIEKKQPVAFWCNPISGHNTLYWYLQNLGQGPELLIRYENEEAVDDSQLPKDRFSAERLKGVDSTLKIQPAELGDSAVYLCASSLSIGLDTDTQYFGPGTRLTVL.

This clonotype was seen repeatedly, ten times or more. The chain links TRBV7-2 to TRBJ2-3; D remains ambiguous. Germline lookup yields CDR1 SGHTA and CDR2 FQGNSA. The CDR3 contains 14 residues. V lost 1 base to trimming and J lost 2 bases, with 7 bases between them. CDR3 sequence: CASSLEWTTDTQYF. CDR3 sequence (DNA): TGTGCCAGCAGCTTAGAATGGACCACAGATACGCAGTATTTT.

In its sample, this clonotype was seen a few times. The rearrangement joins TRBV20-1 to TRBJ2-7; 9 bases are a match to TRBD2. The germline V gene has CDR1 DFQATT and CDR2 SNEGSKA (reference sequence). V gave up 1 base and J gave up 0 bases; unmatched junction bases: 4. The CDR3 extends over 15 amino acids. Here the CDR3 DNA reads TGCAGTGCTAGAGGGCTAGCGGGGTACTCCTACGAGCAGTACTTC. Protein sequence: CSARGLAGYSYEQYF.

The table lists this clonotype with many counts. CDR3 in DNA: TGTGCCAGCAGTTATGGACTAGCGGGAGAACAAGAGACCCAGTACTTC. It encodes CASSYGLAGEQETQYF. The rearrangement uses TRBV12-3 or TRBV12-4 and TRBJ2-5; 13 bases are a match to TRBD2. The V and J ends lost 4 bases and 2 bases, in that order; junction bases with no gene match: 4. CDR3 length equals 16 residues.

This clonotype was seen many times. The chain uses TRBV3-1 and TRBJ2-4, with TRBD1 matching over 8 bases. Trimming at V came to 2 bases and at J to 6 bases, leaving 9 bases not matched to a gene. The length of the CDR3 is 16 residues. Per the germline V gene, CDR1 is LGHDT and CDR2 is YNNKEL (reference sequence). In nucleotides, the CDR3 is TGTGCCAGCAGCCAATGGGACAGGTTGGGGGGAAACATTCAGTACTTC. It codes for CASSQWDRLGGNIQYF.

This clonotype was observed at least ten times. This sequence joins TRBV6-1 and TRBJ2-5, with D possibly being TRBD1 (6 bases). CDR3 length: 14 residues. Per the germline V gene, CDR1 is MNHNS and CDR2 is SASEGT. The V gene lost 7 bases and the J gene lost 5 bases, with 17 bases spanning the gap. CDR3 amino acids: CASMQGIQQETQYF. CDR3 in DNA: TGTGCCAGCATGCAGGGGATTCAACAGGAGACCCAGTACTTC.

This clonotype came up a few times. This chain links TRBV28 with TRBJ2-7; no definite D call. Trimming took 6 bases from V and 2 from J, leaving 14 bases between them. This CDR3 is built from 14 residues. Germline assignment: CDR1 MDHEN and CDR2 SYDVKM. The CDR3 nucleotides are TGTGCCAGCAGCCCCCCCCAGTTGACCTACGAGCAGTACTTC. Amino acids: CASSPPQLTYEQYF.

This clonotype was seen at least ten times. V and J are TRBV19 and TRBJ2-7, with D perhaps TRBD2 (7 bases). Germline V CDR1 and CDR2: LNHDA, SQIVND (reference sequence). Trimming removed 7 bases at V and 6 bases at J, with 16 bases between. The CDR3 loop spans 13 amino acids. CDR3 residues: CASTKGGSVEQYF. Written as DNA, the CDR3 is TGTGCCAGTACCAAGGGGGGGTCTGTCGAGCAGTACTTC.

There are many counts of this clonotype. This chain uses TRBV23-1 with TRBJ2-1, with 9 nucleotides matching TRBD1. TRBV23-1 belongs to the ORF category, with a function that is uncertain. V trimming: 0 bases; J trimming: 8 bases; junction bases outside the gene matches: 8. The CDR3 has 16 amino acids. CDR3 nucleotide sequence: TGCGCCAGCAGTCAATCGGTACAGGGGGCTTACGATGAGCAGTTCTTC. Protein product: CASSQSVQGAYDEQFF.

CDR3 sequence reads: CASSQVLDRSDEQYF. The CDR3 nucleotides are TGTGCCAGCAGCCAAGTGCTCGACAGATCGGACGAGCAGTACTTC. The V and J genes are TRBV4-2 and TRBJ2-7; possible D gene TRBD1, 5 bases. V dropped 1 base and J dropped 5 bases, with 15 bases sitting between them. CDR3 size: 15 residues. The V gene's germline CDR1 is LGHNA and CDR2 YNFKEQ.

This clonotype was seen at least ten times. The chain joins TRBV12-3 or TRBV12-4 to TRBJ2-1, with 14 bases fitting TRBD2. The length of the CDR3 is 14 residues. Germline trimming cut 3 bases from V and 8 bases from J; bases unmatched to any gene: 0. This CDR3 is CASSLTSGRDEQFF. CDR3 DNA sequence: TGTGCCAGCAGTTTGACTAGCGGGAGGGATGAGCAGTTCTTC.

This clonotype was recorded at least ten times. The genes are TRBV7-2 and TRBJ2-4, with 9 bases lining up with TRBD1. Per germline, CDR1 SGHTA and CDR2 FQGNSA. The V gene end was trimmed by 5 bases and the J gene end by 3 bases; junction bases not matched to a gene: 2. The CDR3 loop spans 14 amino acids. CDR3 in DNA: TGTGCCAGCAGCCGGACAGGGGACAAAAACATTCAGTACTTC. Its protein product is CASSRTGDKNIQYF.